This TCR beta chain appears in the sequencing data of a study of blood T cell repertoires in COVID-19 (dated by TCRdb to the early 2020s). Regarding the research as a whole: The collaborator samples originated in the United States, Italy and Spain and spanned the acute and convalescent phases of COVID-19. Samples were obtained from the ongoing ImmuneRACE study (first 160 participants) and from 1,254 subjects provided by 6 global collaborators. Nearly every sample came with metadata listing a de-identified subject ID, COVID-19 status, age in years and sex. Subjects who had been exposed to COVID-19, were actively infected with it, or had recovered from it provided the deeply sampled blood TCRbeta repertoires that made up the dataset. The repertoires were released in a freely available public database meant as a resource for research on the immune response to SARS-CoV-2. The prospective study material was composed of cDNA or gDNA derived from T cells, B-cell-depleted T cells, or PBMCs. Where HLA class I and class II types were available, the types were taken from metadata supplied by the sample provider, not from assay-based typing. Study-wide conclusions, independent of this receptor: Clinical and demographic metadata were provided uncurated, with the amount varying by source and participant.

Of note for this clone: Which antigen it targets is not known. There are no base qualities to consult, and no much larger clone falls within one base.

According to the germline V gene (reference sequence), CDR1 reads SEHNR and CDR2 reads FQNEAQ. The junction shows trimming of 4 bases on V and 5 bases on J, and the gene matches do not reach 4 bases of it. From cysteine to phenylalanine, the CDR3 is 14 amino acids long. Here the CDR3 DNA is all that survives: 42 bases in frame from base 1. The immunoSEQ Assay, a bias-controlled multiplex PCR, was used to amplify TCRbeta CDR3 regions from genomic DNA. As for how the authors treated the data: Nucleated cell counts per sample were estimated from amplification of reference gene primers within the assay. To quantify the absolute abundance of each unique TCRbeta CDR3 rearrangement, sequence reads were collapsed and filtered. Productive Simpson clonality was computed per sample as the square root of Simpson's diversity index over productive rearrangements. Drawn from immuneACCESS, this table holds only the in-frame rearrangements with V and J called that TCRdb kept. Clones are partly lost; checked studies trace under half to an unresolved V gene and leave the rest unexplained. V and J calls and clone size are as listed in that table; D and trimming were resolved from the DNA. The sample table records tens of thousands of clones; approximately 86% of these occur just once. 1.3% of the sample belongs to the ten largest clones.

Each collaborating institution followed its own protocols to collect whole blood in K2EDTA tubes. For TCRbeta analysis, collaborator samples were shipped as frozen whole blood, as isolated PBMCs, or as DNA extracted from either sample type. This clonotype was sampled from a man between 60 and 70 years old with acute or convalescent COVID-19. Sequenced sample: peripheral blood. Rearrangement joined TRBV7-9 to TRBJ2-3, with TRBD1 identical over 9 junction bases. In nucleotides, the sequence is TGTGCCAGCAGCTATGAGGGACAGGGAGATACGCAGTATTTT. This sequence encodes CASSYEGQGDTQYF.